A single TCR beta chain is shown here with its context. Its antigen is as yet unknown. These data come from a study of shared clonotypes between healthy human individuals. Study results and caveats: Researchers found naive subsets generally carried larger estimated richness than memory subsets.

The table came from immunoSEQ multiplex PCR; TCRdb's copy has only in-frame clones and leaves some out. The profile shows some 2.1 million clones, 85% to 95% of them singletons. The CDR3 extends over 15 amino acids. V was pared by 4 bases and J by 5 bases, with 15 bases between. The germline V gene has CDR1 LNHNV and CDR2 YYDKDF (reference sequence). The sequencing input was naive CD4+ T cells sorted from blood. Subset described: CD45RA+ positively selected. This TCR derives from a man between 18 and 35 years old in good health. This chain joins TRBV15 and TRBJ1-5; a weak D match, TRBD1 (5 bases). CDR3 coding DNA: TGTGCCACCAGCACCAGAGGGGCGGGGGATCAGCCCCAGCATTTT. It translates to CATSTRGAGDQPQHF.